Sequencing of this T cell receptor (beta chain) was carried out in a study of response to subunit inactivated influenza vaccine (dated by TCRdb to the late 2010s). Study-level background: Deep quantitative profiling of the T cell receptor repertoire was used in the study to follow responses to a trivalent subunit inactivated influenza vaccine. What the research found in general, with its limitations: It was suggested by the authors that each seasonal influenza vaccination may recruit only a limited number of new T cells.

Receptor amplification or capture employed RT-PCR. Sequencing relied on an Illumina HiSeq 2500. TCRdb reworked the public reads: Q25 trimming with fastp, MiXCR clone assembly, productive beta chains retained. Identical CDR3 protein sequences are pooled into one entry, listed with their most common genes and DNA. For this sample there are approximately 300,000 distinct CDR3 sequences; roughly 22% appear just once. The ten top clones hold approximately 10% of the sample. The cysteine opens and the phenylalanine closes a CDR3 of 16 amino acids. Only the CDR3 portion is preserved as DNA: 48 bases, with reading frame beginning at the first base. V drops 1 base and J drops 5 bases, leaving 17 bases in between. For CDR1 and CDR2, the germline V gene lists KGHSY and FQNENV. Of note for this clonotype: It has no known antigen specificity. The record has no base qualities; no much larger clone is one base away.

Source: PBMCs from blood, taken less than 22 months after vaccination. The rearranged chain carries TRBV16 and TRBJ1-1, with no confidently assigned D gene. This TCR came from a man between 50 and 69 years old who received an inactivated influenza vaccine. Donor details come from another sample of the same person, matched by shared clones. In nucleotides, the sequence is TGTGCCAGCAGCCAATATTATCACACCCTGGGGACTGAAGCTTTCTTT. It specifies CASSQYYHTLGTEAFF.